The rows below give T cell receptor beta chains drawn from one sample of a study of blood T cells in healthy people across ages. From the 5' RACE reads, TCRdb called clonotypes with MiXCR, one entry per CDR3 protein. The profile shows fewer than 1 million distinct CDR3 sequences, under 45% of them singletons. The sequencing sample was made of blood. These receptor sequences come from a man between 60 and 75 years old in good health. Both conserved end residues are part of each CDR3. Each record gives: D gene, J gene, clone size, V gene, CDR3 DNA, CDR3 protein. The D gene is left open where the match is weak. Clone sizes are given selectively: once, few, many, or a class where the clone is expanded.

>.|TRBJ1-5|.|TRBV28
TGTGCCAGCAGTTTACGGAAGATGGATAGCAATCAGCCCCAGCATTTT
CASSLRKMDSNQPQHF
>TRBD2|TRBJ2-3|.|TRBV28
TGTGCCAGCAGTTTAAGGACTAGCGGGAATACAGATACGCAGTATTTT
CASSLRTSGNTDTQYF
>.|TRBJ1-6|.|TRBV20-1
TGCAGTGCTACCCGCTTAGGTCAGGTGTATTCACCCCTCCACTTT
CSATRLGQVYSPLHF
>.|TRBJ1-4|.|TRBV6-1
TGTGCCAGCAGTGGACAGGAGATTTATGAAAAACTGTTTTTT
CASSGQEIYEKLFF
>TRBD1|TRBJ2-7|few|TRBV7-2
TGTGCCAGCAGCATGGACAGGGCGTACGAGCAGTACTTC
CASSMDRAYEQYF
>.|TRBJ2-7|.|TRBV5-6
TGTGCCAGCATCTTTTCGTCAGCCTACGAGCAGTACTTC
CASIFSSAYEQYF
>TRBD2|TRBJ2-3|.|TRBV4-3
TGCGCCAGCAGCCAAGATGGGGCTAGCGGAGGAACGCAGTATTTT
CASSQDGASGGTQYF
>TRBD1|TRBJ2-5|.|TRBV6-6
TGTGCCAGCAGTTGGACAGGGGGCGAGAGGGAGACCCTGTACTTC
CASSWTGGERETLYF
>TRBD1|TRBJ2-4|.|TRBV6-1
TGTGCCAGCACCGGGGACAGGGCGTCATACATTCAGTACTTC
CASTGDRASYIQYF
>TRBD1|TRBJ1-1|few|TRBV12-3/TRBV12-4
TGTGCCAGCAGTCTACAGGGGCCGGACACTGAAGCTTTCTTT
CASSLQGPDTEAFF
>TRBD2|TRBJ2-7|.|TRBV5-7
TGTGCCAGATTGGGACTAGCGGGGTACGAGCAGTACTTC
CARLGLAGYEQYF
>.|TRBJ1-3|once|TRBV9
TGTGCCAGCAGCGGAACCGAGACAGCCAAAGGGGACTCTGGAAACACCATATATTTT
CASSGTETAKGDSGNTIYF
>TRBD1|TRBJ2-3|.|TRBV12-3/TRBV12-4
TGTGCCAGCAGATCCCAGGGGGACACAGATACGCAGTATTTT
CASRSQGDTDTQYF
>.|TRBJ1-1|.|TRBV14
TGTGCCAGCAGCCCAACGCAGGGTTGGACTGAAGCTTTCTTT
CASSPTQGWTEAFF
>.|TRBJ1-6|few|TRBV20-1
TGCAGTGGAACACAGAGCTCCTATAATTCACCCCTCCACTTT
CSGTQSSYNSPLHF
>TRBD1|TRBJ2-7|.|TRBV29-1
TGCAGCGGGACAGGGGGCTCCTACGAGCAGTACTTC
CSGTGGSYEQYF
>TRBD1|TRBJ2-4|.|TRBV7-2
TGTGCCAGCAGCCCGGGACAGGGGTCAAACATTCAGTACTTC
CASSPGQGSNIQYF
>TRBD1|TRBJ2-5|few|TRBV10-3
TGTGCCACAACGGACAGGTGGCAAGAGACCCAGTACTTC
CATTDRWQETQYF
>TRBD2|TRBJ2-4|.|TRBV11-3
TGTGCCAGCAGCTCGAGCGGGGGTCCTTGGGAGCAGTACTTC
CASSSSGGPWEQYF
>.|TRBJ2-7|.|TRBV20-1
TGCAGTGCTAGACCCACCGGACATTGGAGACAGGACGAGCAGTACTTC
CSARPTGHWRQDEQYF
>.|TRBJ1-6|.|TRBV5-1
TGCGCCAGCAGCTTGGTCGGGGGAGGTGGATCGAATTCACCCCTCCACTTT
CASSLVGGGGSNSPLHF
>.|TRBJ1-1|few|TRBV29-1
TGCAGCGTGGAACAGGGTTGGACTGAAGCTTTCTTT
CSVEQGWTEAFF
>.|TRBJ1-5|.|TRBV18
TGTGCCAGCTCACCACCGGGGTCTTTAAACAATCAGCCCCAGCATTTT
CASSPPGSLNNQPQHF
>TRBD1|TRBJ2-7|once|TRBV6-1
TGTGCCAGCAGTGTACAGGGGGGACCGGGGATATACGAGCAGTACTTC
CASSVQGGPGIYEQYF
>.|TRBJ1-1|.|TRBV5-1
TGCGCCAGCAGCTTGGTATTGAGGTCTGAAGCTTTCTTT
CASSLVLRSEAFF
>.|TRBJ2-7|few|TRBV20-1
TGCAGTGCACTCCGACCGAACTCCTACGAGCAGTACTTC
CSALRPNSYEQYF
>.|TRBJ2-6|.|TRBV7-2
TGTGCCAGCACCCCTCGACAGAGCCTTTTTGGGGCCAACGTCCTGACTTTC
CASTPRQSLFGANVLTF
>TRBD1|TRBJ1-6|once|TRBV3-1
TGTGCCGCGGGACAGGGCAATAATTCACCCCTCCACTTT
CAAGQGNNSPLHF
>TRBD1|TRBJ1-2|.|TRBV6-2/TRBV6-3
TGTGCCAGCAGTTACGGGATAAGTTACCTCCGGACAGGAGGCTACACCTTC
CASSYGISYLRTGGYTF
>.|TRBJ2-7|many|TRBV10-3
TGTGCCATCAGTGAGTCGAAGCCTGGGGCCTACGAGCAGTACTTC
CAISESKPGAYEQYF
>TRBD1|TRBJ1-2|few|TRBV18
TGTGCCAGCTCAGCCTATGGGACAGGGATCGACTATGGCTACACCTTC
CASSAYGTGIDYGYTF
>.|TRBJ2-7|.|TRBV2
TGTGCCAGCAGGCTGACTAGTATCGCCTACGAGCAGTACTTC
CASRLTSIAYEQYF
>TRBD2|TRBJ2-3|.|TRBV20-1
TGCAGTGTCATACGGGGGGTTTCAGATACGCAGTATTTT
CSVIRGVSDTQYF
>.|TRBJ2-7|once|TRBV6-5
TGTACCAGCAGTTACTCGGGCTCCGATGAGCAGTACTTC
CTSSYSGSDEQYF
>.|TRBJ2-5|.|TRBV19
TGTGCCAGTAGTATGATGGGGGAAGAGACCCAGTACTTC
CASSMMGEETQYF
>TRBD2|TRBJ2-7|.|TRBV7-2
TGTGCCAGCAACCCTCGCGGGGGGTCCTCCTACGAGCAGTACTTC
CASNPRGGSSYEQYF
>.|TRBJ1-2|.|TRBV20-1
TGCAGTGCTAGGTCGACAGGAGACTTGTATGGCTACACCTTC
CSARSTGDLYGYTF
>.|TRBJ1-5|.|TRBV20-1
TGCAGTGCTAGTGGGCAGTTCAATCAGCCCCAGCATTTT
CSASGQFNQPQHF
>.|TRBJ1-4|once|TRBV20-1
TGCAGTGCTAGGTCAACGGATGATAATGAAAAACTGTTTTTT
CSARSTDDNEKLFF
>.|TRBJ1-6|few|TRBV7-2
TGTGCCAGCAGCTTCGCCTCGAATAATTCACCCCTCCACTTT
CASSFASNNSPLHF
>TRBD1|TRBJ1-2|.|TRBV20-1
TGCAGTGCTAGGCCCCGGGACAGAGGGGTATCTAACTATGGCTACACCTTC
CSARPRDRGVSNYGYTF
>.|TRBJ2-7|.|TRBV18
TGTGCCAGCTCAAACTTGGGCCAGGGCAACTACGAGCAGTACTTC
CASSNLGQGNYEQYF
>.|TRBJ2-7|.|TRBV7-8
TGTGCCAGCAGCAAGGGCCCATTTAACGAGCAGTACTTC
CASSKGPFNEQYF